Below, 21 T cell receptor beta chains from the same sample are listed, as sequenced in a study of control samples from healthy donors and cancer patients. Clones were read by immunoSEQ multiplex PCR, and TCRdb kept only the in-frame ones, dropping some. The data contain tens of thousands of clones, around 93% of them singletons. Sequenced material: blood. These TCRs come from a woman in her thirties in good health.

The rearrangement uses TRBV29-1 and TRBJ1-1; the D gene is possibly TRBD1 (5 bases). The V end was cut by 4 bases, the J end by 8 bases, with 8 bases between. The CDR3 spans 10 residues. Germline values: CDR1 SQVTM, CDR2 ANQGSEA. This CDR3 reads CSVADSEAFF. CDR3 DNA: TGCAGCGTTGCAGACAGCGAAGCTTTCTTT.

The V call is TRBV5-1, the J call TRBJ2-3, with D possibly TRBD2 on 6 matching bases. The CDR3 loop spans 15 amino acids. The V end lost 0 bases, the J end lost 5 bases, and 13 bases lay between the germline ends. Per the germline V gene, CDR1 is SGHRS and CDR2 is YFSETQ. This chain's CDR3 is CASSLAGTLIDTQYF. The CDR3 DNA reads TGCGCCAGCAGCTTGGCCGGGACTTTGATAGATACGCAGTATTTT.

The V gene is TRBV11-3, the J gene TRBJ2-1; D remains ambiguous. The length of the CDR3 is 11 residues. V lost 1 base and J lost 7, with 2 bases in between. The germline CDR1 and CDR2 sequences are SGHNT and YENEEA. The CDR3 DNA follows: TGTGCCAGCAGCTTAGTAAATGAGCAGTTCTTC. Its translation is CASSLVNEQFF.

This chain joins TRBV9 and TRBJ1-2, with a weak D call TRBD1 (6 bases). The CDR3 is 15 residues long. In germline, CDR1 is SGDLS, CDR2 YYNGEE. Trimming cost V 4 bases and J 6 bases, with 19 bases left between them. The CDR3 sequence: CASSPSGGRSHGYTF. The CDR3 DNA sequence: TGTGCCAGCAGCCCAAGCGGGGGGCGATCCCATGGCTACACCTTC.

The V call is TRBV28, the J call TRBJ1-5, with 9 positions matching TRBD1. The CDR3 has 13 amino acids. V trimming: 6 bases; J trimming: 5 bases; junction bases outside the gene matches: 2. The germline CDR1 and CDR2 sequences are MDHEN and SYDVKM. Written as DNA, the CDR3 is TGTGCCAGCAGACGGACAGGGGATCAGCCCCAGCATTTT. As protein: CASRRTGDQPQHF.

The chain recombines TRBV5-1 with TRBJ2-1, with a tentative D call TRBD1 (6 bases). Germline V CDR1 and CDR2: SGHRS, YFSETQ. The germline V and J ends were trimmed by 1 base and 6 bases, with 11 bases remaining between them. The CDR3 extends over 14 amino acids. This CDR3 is CASSLPTGLNEQFF. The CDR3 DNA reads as TGCGCCAGCAGCTTGCCTACAGGGCTCAATGAGCAGTTCTTC.

The DNA for the CDR3 is TGTGCCAGCAGCTTTACACAGCATGGAAACACCATATATTTT. As protein: CASSFTQHGNTIYF. V gene TRBV12-1 combines with J gene TRBJ1-3; the table's D call of TRBD1 was not tested on the DNA. TRBV12-1 is tagged as a pseudogene. The CDR3 loop spans 14 amino acids.

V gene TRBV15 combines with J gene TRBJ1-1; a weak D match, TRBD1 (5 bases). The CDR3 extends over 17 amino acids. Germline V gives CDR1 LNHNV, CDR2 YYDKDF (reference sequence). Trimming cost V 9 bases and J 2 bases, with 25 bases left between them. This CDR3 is CATSPGTSSPGNTEAFF. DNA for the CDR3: TGTGCCACATCTCCGGGGACGAGCAGTCCGGGAAACACTGAAGCTTTCTTT.

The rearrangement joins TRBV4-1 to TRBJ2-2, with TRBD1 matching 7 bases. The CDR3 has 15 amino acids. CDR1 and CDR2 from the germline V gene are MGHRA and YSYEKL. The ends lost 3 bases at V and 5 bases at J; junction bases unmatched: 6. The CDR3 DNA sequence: TGCGCCAGCAGCCATTTCACAGGGGAAACCGGGGAGCTGTTTTTT. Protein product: CASSHFTGETGELFF.

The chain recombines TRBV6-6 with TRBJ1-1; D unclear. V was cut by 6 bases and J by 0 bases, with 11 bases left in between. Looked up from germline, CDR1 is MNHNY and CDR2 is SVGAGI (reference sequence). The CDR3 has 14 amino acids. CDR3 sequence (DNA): TGTGCCAGCAGCCCCGGGAGATTGAACACTGAAGCTTTCTTT. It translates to CASSPGRLNTEAFF.

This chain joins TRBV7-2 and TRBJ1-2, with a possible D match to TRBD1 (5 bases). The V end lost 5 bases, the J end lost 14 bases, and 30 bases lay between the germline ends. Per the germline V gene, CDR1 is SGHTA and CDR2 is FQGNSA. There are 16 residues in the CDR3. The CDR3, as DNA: TGTGCCAGCAGCAAGGGGCAGAACCAAGTCACCTCCTCGGGTACCTTC. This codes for CASSKGQNQVTSSGTF.

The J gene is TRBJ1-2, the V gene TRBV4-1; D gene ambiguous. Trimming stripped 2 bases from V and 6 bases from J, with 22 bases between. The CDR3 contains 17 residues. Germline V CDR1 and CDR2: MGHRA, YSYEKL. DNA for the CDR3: TGCGCCAGCAGCCAACAACAAATCCCGACGGTAACCCATGGCTACACCTTC. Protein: CASSQQQIPTVTHGYTF.

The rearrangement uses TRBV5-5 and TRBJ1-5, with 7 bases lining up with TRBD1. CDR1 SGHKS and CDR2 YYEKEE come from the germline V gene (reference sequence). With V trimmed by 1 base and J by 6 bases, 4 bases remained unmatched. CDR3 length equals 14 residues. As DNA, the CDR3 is TGTGCCAGCAGCTTGCAGGGGGAAGGTCAGCCCCAGCATTTT. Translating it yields CASSLQGEGQPQHF. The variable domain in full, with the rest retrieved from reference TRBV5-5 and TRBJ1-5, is DAGVTQSPTHLIKTRGQQVTLRCSPISGHKSVSWYQQVLGQGPQFIFQYYEKEERGRGNFPDRFSARQFPNYSSELNVNALLLGDSALYLCASSLQGEGQPQHFGDGTRLSIL.

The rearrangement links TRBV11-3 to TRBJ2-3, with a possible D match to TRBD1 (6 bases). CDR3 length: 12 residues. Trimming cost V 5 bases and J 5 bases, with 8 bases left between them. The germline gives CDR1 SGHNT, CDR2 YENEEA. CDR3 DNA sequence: TGTGCCAGCAGCCAAGGGGGAGATACGCAGTATTTT. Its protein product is CASSQGGDTQYF.

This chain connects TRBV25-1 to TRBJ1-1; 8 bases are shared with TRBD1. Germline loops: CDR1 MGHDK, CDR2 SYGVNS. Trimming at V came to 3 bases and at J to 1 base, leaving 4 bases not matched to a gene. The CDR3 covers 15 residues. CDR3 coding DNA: TGTGCCAGCAGTGAGGGGACAGGCGGGAACACTGAAGCTTTCTTT. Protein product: CASSEGTGGNTEAFF.

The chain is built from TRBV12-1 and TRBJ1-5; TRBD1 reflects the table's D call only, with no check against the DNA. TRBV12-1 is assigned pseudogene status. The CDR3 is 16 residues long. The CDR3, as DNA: TGTGCCAGAGACCACCGTGGGACAGGGGTGGATCAGCCCCAGCATTTT. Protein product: CARDHRGTGVDQPQHF.

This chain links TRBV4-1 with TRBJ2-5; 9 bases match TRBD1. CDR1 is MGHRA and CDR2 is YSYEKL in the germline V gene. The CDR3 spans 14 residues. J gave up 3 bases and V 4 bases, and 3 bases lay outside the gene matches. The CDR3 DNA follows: TGCGCCAGCAGCCCCCGGGACAGGGAAGAGACCCAGTACTTC. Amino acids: CASSPRDREETQYF.

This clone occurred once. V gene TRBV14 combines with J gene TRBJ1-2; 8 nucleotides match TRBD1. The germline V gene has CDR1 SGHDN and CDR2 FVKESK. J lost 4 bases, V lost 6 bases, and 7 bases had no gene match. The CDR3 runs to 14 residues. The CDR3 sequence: CASSPGTGTYGYTF. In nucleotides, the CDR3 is TGTGCCAGCAGTCCCGGGACAGGAACCTATGGCTACACCTTC.

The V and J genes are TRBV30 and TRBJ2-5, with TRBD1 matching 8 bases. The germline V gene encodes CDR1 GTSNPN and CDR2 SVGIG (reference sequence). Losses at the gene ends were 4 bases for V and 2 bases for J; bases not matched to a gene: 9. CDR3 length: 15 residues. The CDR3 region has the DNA TGTGCCTGGACTCAGGGACAGGCGGCGCAAGAGACCCAGTACTTC. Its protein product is CAWTQGQAAQETQYF.

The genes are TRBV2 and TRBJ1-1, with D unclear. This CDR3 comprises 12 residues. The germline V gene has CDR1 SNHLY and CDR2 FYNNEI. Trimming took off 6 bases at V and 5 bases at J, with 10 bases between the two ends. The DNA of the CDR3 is TGTGCCAGCAGGGGCCTCGGGACTGAAGCTTTCTTT. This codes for CASRGLGTEAFF.

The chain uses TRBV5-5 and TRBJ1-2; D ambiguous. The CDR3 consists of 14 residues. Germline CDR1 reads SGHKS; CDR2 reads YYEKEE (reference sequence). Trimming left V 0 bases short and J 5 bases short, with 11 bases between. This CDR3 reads CASSLGSSRYGYTF. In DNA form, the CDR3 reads TGTGCCAGCAGCTTGGGATCGTCCAGGTATGGCTACACCTTC.